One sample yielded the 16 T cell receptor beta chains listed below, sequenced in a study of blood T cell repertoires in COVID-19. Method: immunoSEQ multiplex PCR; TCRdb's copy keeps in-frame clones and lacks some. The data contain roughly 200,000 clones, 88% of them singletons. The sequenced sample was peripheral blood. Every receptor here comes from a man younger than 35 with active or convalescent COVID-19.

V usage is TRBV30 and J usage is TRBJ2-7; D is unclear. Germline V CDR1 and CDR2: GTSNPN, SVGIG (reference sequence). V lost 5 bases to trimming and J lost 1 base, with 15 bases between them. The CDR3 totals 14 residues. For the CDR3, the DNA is TGTGCCTGGGGTCTCGGTTCCGCTTCCTACGAGCAGTACTTC. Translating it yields CAWGLGSASYEQYF.

The CDR3: CATSREGVFGSPLHF. CDR3 in DNA: TGTGCCACCAGCAGAGAGGGCGTGTTTGGCTCACCCCTCCACTTT. The chain combines TRBV15 with TRBJ1-6, with no clear D. Germline-derived CDR1 and CDR2 are LNHNV and YYDKDF (reference sequence). The CDR3 runs 15 residues. Trimming cost V 0 bases and J 10 bases, with 13 bases left between them.

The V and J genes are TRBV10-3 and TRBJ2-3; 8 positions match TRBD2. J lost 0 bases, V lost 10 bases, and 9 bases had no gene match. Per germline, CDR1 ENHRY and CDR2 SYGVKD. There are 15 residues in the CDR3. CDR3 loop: CATSAGLASTDTQYF. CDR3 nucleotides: TGTGCCACCTCGGCCGGACTAGCTAGCACAGATACGCAGTATTTT.

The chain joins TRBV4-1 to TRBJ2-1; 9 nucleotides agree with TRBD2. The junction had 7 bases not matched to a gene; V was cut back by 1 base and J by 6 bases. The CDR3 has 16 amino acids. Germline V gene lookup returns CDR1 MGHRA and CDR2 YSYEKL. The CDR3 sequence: CASSQGASGIANEQFF. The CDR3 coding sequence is TGCGCCAGCAGCCAAGGGGCTAGCGGGATTGCCAATGAGCAGTTCTTC.

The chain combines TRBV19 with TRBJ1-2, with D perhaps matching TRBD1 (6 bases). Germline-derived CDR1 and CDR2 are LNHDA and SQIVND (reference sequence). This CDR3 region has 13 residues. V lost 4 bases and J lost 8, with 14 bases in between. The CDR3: CASSKTGTNGYTF. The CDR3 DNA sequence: TGTGCCAGTAGTAAAACAGGGACCAACGGCTACACCTTC.

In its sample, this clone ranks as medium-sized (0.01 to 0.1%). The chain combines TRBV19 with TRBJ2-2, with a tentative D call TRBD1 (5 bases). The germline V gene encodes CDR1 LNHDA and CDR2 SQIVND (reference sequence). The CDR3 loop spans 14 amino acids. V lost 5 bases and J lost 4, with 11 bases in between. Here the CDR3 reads CASSPGQLTGELFF. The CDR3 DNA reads TGTGCCAGTAGTCCCGGACAACTCACCGGGGAGCTGTTTTTT.

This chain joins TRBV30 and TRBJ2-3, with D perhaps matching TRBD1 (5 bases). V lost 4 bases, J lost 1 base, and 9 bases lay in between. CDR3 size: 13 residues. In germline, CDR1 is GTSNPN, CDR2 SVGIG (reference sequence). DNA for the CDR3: TGTGCCTGGAAGTCCAGGGGCACAGATACGCAGTATTTT. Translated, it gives CAWKSRGTDTQYF.

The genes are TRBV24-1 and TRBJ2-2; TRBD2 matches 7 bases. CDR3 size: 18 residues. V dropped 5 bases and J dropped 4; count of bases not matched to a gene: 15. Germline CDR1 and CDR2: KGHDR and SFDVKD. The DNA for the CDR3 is TGTGCCACCAGTGTAGGGACTATACGACACAAACCCACCGGGGAGCTGTTTTTT. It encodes CATSVGTIRHKPTGELFF.

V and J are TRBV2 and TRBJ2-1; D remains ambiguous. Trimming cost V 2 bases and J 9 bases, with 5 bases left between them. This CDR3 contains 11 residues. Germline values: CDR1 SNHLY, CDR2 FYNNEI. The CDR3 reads CASSEFLEQFF. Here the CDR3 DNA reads TGTGCCAGCAGTGAATTCCTTGAGCAGTTCTTC.

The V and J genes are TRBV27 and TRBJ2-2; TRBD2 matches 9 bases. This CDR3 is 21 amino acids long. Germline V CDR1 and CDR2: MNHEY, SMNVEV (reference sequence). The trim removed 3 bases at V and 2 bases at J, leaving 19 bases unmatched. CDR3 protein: CASSFHAGFASGTINTGELFF. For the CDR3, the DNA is TGTGCCAGCAGTTTCCACGCGGGGTTTGCTAGCGGGACAATTAACACCGGGGAGCTGTTTTTT.

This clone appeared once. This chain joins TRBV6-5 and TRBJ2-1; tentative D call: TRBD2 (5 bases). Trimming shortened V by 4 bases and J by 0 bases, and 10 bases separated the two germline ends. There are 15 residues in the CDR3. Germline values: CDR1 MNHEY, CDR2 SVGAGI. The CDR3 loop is CASSSLTSSYNEQFF. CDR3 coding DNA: TGTGCCAGCAGTTCTCTAACTAGCTCCTACAATGAGCAGTTCTTC.

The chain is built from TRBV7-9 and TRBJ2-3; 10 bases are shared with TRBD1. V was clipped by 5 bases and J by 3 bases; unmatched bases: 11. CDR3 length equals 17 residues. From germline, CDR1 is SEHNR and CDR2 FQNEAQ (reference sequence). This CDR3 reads CASSASPGTGVTDTQYF. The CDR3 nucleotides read TGTGCCAGCAGCGCTTCTCCCGGGACAGGGGTTACAGATACGCAGTATTTT.

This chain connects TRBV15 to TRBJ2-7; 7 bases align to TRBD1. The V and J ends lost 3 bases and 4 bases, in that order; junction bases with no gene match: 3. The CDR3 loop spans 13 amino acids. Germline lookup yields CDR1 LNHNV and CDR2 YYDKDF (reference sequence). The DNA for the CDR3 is TGTGCCACCAGCAGTAACAGGGGATACGAGCAGTACTTC. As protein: CATSSNRGYEQYF.

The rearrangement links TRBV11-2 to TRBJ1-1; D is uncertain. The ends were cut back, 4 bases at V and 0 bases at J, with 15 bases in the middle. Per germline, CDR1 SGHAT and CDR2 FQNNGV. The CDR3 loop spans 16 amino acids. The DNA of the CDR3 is TGTGCCAGCAGCTCTGAAGTCGGCAGGATGAACACTGAAGCTTTCTTT. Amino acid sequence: CASSSEVGRMNTEAFF.

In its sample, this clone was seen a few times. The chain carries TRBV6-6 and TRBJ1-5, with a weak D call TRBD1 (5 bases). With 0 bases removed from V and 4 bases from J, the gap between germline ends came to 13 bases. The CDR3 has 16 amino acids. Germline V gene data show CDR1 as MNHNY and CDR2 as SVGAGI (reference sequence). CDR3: CASSYSGGAKNQPQHF. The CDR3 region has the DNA TGTGCCAGCAGTTACTCCGGCGGGGCGAAAAATCAGCCCCAGCATTTT.

The CDR3 DNA sequence: TGTGCCAGTAGTATGAGCGCAGACGCGCTCTATGGCTACACCTTC. This codes for CASSMSADALYGYTF. The V call is TRBV19, the J call TRBJ1-2; D remains ambiguous. Trimming removed 3 bases from V and 4 bases from J, with 15 bases in between. The CDR3 has 15 amino acids. Per germline, CDR1 LNHDA and CDR2 SQIVND (reference sequence).